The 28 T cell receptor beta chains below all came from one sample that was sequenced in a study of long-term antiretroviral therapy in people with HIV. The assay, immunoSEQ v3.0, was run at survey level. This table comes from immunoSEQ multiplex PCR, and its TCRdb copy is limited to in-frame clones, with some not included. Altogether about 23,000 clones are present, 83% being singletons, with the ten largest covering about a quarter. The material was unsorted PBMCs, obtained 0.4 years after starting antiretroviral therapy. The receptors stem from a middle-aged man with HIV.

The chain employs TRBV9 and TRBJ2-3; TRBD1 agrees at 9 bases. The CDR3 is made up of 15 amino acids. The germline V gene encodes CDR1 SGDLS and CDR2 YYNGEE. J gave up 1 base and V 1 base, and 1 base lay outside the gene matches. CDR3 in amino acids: CASSVRDRGTDTQYF. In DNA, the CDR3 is TGTGCCAGCAGCGTACGGGACAGGGGCACAGATACGCAGTATTTT.

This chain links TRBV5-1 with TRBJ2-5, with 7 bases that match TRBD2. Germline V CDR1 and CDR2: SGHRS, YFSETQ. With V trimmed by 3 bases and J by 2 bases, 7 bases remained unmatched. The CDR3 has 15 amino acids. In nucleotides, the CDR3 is TGCGCCAGCAGCTGGGAGGGGAACGTTCAAGAGACCCAGTACTTC. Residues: CASSWEGNVQETQYF.

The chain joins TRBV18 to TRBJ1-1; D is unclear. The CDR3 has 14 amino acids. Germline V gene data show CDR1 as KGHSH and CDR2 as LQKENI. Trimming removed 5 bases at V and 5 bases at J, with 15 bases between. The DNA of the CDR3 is TGTGCCAGCTCATCCTTGGACTCCTTTACTGAAGCTTTCTTT. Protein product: CASSSLDSFTEAFF.

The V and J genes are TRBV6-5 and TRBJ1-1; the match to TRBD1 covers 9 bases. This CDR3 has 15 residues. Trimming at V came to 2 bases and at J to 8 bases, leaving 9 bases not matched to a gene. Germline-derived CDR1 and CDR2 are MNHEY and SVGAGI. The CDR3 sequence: CASSYLTGGGREAFF. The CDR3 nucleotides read TGTGCCAGCAGTTACCTGACAGGGGGGGGGAGAGAAGCTTTCTTT.

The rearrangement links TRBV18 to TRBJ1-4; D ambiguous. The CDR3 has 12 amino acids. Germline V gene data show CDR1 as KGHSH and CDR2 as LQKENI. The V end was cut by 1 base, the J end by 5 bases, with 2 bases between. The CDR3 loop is CASSPRNEKLFF. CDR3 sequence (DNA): TGTGCCAGCTCACCACGAAATGAAAAACTGTTTTTT.

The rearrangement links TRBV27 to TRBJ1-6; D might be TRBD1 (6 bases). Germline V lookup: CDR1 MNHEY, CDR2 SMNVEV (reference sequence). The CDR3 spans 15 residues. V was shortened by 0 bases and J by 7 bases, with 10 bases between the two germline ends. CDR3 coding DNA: TGTGCCAGCAGTTTATCGGGGGCCGGCAATTCACCCCTCCACTTT. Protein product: CASSLSGAGNSPLHF.

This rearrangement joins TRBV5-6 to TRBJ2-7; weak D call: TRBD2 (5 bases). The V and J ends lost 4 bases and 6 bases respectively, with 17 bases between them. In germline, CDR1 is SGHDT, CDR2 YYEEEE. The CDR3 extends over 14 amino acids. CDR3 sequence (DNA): TGTGCCAGCAGCGTCGAGGGATCCAGAGTCGAGCAGTACTTC. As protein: CASSVEGSRVEQYF.

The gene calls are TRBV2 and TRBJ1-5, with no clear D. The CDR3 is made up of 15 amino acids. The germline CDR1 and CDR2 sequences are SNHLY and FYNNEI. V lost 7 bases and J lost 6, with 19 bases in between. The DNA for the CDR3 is TGTGCCAGCATGAGTGCCGTGAGGGTCGGTCAGCCCCAGCATTTT. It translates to CASMSAVRVGQPQHF.

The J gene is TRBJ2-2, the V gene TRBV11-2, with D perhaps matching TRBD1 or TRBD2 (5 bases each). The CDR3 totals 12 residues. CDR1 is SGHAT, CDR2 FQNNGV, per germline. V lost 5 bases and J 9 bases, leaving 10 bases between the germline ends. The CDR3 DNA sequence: TGTGCCAGCAGCCTCGGGGCAAGGGAGCTGTTTTTT. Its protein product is CASSLGARELFF.

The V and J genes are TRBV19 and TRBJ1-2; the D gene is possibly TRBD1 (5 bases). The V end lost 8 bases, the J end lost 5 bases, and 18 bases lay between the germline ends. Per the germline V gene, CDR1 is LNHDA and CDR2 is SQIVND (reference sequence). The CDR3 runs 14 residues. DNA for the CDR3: TGTGCCAGTTCGAGAGACAGCGAGGGATATGGCTACACCTTC. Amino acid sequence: CASSRDSEGYGYTF.

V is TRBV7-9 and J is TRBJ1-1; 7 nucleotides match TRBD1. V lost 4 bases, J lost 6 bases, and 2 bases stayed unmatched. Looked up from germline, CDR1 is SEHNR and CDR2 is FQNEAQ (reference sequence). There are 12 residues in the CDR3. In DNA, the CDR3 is TGTGCCAGCAGCTCCGGGACAGCTGAAGCTTTCTTT. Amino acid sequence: CASSSGTAEAFF.

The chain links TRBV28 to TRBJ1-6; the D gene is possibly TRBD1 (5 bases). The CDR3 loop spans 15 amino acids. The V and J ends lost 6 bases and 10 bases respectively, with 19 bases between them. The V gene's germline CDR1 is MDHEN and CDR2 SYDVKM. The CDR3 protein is CASRGGAGSVSPLHF. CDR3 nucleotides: TGTGCCAGCAGGGGAGGGGCAGGGTCTGTGTCACCCCTCCACTTT.

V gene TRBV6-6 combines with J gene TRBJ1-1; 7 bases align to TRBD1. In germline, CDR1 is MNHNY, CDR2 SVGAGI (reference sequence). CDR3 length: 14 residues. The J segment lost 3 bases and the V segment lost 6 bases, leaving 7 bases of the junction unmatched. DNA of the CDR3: TGTGCCAGCAGGAGCCGGGACAGTTACACTGAAGCTTTCTTT. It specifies CASRSRDSYTEAFF.

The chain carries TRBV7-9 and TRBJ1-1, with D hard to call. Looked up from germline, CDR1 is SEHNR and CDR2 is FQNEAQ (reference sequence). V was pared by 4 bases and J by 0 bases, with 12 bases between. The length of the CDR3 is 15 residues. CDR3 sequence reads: CASSYPAAMNTEAFF. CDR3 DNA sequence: TGTGCCAGCAGCTACCCGGCGGCCATGAACACTGAAGCTTTCTTT. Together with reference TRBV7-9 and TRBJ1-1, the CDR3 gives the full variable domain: DTGVSQNPRHKITKRGQNVTFRCDPISEHNRLYWYRQTLGQGPEFLTYFQNEAQLEKSRLLSDRFSAERPKGSFSTLEIQRTEQGDSAMYLCASSYPAAMNTEAFFGQGTRLTVV.

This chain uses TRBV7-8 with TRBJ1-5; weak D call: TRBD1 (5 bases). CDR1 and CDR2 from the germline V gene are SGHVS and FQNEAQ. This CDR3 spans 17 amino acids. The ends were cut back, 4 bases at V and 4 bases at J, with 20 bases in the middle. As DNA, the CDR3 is TGTGCCAGCAGCTCATTAGGGCCCCGACAGTTAAATCAGCCCCAGCATTTT. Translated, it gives CASSSLGPRQLNQPQHF.

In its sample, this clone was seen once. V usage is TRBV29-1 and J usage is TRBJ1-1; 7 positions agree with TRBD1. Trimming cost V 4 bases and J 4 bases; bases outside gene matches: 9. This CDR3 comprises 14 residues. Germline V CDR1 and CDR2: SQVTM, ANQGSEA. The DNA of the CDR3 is TGCAGCGTTGTACCAGGGGGTACGGCCACTGAAGCTTTCTTT. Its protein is CSVVPGGTATEAFF.

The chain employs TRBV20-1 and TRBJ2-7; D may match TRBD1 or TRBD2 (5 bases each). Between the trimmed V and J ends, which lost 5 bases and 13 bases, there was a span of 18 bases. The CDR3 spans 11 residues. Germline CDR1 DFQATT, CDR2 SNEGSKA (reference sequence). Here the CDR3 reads CSARDGEGGYF. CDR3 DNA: TGCAGTGCTCGGGACGGCGAAGGTGGATACTTC.

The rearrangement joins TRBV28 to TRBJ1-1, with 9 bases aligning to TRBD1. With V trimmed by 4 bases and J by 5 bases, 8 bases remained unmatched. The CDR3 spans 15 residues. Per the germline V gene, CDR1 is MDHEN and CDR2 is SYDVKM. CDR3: CASSYRQGVSTEAFF. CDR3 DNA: TGTGCCAGCAGTTACCGACAGGGGGTTAGTACTGAAGCTTTCTTT.

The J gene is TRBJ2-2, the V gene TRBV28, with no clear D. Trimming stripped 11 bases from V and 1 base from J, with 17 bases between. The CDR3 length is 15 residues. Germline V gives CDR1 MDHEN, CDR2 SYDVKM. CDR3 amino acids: CAGCDTLENTGELFF. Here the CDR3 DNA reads TGTGCCGGGTGCGACACGCTTGAGAACACCGGGGAGCTGTTTTTT. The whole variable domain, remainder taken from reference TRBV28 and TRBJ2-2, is DVKVTQSSRYLVKRTGEKVFLECVQDMDHENMFWYRQDPGLGLRLIYFSYDVKMKEKGDIPEGYSVSREKKERFSLILESASTNQTSMYLCAGCDTLENTGELFFGEGSRLTVL.

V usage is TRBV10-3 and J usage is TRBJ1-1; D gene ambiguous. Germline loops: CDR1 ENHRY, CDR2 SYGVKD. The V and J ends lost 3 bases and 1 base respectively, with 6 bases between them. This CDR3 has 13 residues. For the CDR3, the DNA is TGTGCCATCAGTGAAGGAGGGAACACTGAAGCTTTCTTT. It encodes CAISEGGNTEAFF.

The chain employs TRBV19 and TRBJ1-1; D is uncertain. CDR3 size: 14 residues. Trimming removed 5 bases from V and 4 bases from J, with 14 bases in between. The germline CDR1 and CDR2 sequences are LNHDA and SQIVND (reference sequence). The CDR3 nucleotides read TGTGCCAGTAGTTATTGGGGTGGTTCCACTGAAGCTTTCTTT. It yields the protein CASSYWGGSTEAFF.

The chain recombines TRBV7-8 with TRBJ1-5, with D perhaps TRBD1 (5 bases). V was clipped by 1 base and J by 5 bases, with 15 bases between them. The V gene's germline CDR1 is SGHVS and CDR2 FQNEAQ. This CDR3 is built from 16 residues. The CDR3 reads CASSLVSDSYHQPQHF. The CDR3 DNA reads TGTGCCAGCAGCTTAGTCAGCGACAGCTATCATCAGCCCCAGCATTTT.

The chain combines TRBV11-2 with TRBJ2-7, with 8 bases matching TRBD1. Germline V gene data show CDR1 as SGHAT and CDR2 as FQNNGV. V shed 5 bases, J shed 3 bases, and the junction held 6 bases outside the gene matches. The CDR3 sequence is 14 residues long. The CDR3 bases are TGTGCCAGCAGCGGACAGGGATCCATCTACGAGCAGTACTTC. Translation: CASSGQGSIYEQYF.

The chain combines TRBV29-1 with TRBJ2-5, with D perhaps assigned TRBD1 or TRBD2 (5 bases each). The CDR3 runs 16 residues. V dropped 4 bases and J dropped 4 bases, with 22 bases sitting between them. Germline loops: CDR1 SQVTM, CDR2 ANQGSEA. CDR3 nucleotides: TGCAGCGTTGCTAAACCCCGGGACCCCGGACGAGAGACCCAGTACTTC. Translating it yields CSVAKPRDPGRETQYF.

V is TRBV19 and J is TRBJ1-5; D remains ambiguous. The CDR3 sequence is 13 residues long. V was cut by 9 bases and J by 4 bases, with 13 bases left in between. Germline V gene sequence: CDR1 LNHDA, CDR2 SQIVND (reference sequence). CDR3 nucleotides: TGTGCCAGCCTAGGGTCCTTAAATCAGCCCCAGCATTTT. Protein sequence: CASLGSLNQPQHF.

The CDR3 loop is CASSPDLGLSQPQHF. The CDR3 nucleotides are TGTGCCAGCAGCCCGGATCTGGGTCTAAGTCAGCCCCAGCATTTT. This sequence joins TRBV7-2 and TRBJ1-5; D call uncertain. The CDR3 contains 15 residues. Germline CDR1 and CDR2: SGHTA and FQGNSA. The V end lost 5 bases, the J end lost 6 bases, and 17 bases lay between the germline ends.

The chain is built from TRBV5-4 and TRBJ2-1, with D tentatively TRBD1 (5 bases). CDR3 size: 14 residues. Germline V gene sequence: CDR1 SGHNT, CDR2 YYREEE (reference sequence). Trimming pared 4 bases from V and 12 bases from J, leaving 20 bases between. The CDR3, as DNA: TGTGCCAGCAGCCTCCAACAGGTCGCGACGTCGCAGTTCTTC. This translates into CASSLQQVATSQFF.

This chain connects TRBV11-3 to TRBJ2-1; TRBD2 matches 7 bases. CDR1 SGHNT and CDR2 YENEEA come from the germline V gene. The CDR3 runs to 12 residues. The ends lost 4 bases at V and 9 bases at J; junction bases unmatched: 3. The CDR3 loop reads CASSSVAGEQFF. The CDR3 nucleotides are TGTGCCAGCAGCTCGGTAGCGGGTGAGCAGTTCTTC.